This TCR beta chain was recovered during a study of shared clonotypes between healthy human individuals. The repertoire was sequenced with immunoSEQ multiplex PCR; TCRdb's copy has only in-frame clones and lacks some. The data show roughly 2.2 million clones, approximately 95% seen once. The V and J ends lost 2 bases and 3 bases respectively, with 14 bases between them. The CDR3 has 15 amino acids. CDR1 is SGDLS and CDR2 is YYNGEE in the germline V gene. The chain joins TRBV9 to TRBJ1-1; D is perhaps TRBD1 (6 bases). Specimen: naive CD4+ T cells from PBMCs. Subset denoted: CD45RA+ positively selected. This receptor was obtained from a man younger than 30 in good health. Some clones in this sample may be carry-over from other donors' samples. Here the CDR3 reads CASSVLSGGYTEAFF. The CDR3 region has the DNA TGTGCCAGCAGCGTTCTCTCGGGGGGCTACACTGAAGCTTTCTTT.